The 9 T cell receptor beta chains in this list originate from one sample, sequenced in a study of beta chain features in type 1 diabetes (dated by TCRdb to the late 2010s). The library relied on the immunoSEQ multiplex PCR assay. All of the isolated RNA was reverse transcribed with the High Capacity cDNA Reverse Transcription Kit, so expressed TCRB transcripts were sequenced. TCRdb re-hosts the immuneACCESS table, in-frame sequences only. Its copies lack some clones; in the studies checked, an unresolved V gene accounts for under half of them, and the cause for the rest is not known. For this sample there are approximately 250,000 clones; 13% to 15% appear just once. The top ten constitute more than 0.02% of the sample. The sequencing sample was made of naive CD4+ T cells from blood. This specimen's cell subset or site label, interpreted: true naive CD4+ T cells. The receptors originated from a woman in her 40s in good health.

This clone was seen more than once but under ten times. The chain links TRBV6-5 to TRBJ2-7; TRBD1 aligns across 8 bases. The junction had 5 bases not matched to a gene; V was cut back by 2 bases and J by 2 bases. This CDR3 is 15 amino acids long. CDR1 is MNHEY and CDR2 is SVGAGI in the germline V gene. The CDR3 sequence: CASSYGRGLTYEQYF. CDR3 bases: TGTGCCAGCAGTTACGGCAGGGGGCTGACCTACGAGCAGTACTTC.

The chain carries TRBV25-1 and TRBJ2-3, with 12 bases identical to TRBD2. Trimming removed 6 bases from V and 3 bases from J; junction bases left unmatched: 7. The CDR3 is 16 amino acids. Per germline, CDR1 MGHDK and CDR2 SYGVNS. The CDR3 here is CASSYGLAGRTDTQYF. CDR3 nucleotide sequence: TGTGCCAGCAGCTACGGACTAGCGGGGCGTACAGATACGCAGTATTTT.

This clone was picked up a small number of times. Other DNA variants within this sample encode the same CDR3. This chain uses TRBV5-1 with TRBJ2-3; TRBD1 matches at 8 bases. Germline trimming cut 3 bases from V and 1 base from J; bases unmatched to any gene: 1. This CDR3 has 14 residues. Per the germline V gene, CDR1 is SGHRS and CDR2 is YFSETQ. The CDR3 is CASSSGQGTDTQYF. The CDR3 nucleotides are TGCGCCAGCAGCTCGGGACAGGGCACAGATACGCAGTATTTT.

The chain has TRBV5-1 and TRBJ1-2; tentative D call: TRBD1 (6 bases). The CDR3 runs to 15 residues. Trimming stripped 0 bases from V and 0 bases from J, with 9 bases between. Germline V lookup: CDR1 SGHRS, CDR2 YFSETQ. CDR3 bases: TGCGCCAGCAGCTTGGCGGACAGCCCTAACTATGGCTACACCTTC. Protein: CASSLADSPNYGYTF.

This clone was counted a few times. For the CDR3, the DNA is TGTGCCAGCAGTTACTCAGGGGGCGCGGTGAACACTGAAGCTTTCTTT. Protein sequence: CASSYSGGAVNTEAFF. V usage is TRBV6-6 and J usage is TRBJ1-1; 7 positions agree with TRBD1. This CDR3 is 16 amino acids long. In germline, CDR1 is MNHNY, CDR2 SVGAGI (reference sequence). With 0 bases clipped from V and 0 bases from J, the junction kept 4 bases outside the gene matches.

Many counts were recorded for this clone. The chain links TRBV28 to TRBJ2-3; D might be TRBD1 (6 bases). The CDR3 contains 12 residues. V dropped 7 bases and J dropped 4 bases, with 9 bases sitting between them. Germline V gives CDR1 MDHEN, CDR2 SYDVKM. The CDR3 coding sequence is TGTGCCAGCATTTCAGGGGCAGATACGCAGTATTTT. Translated: CASISGADTQYF.

The chain carries TRBV18 and TRBJ2-3, with 8 nucleotides matching TRBD2. CDR1 and CDR2 (germline): KGHSH, LQKENI. The V segment lost 0 bases and the J segment 9 bases; nucleotides outside the gene matches: 5. The CDR3 totals 14 residues. DNA of the CDR3: TGTGCCAGCTCACCACCGAGCGGGGGCGCCACGCAGTATTTT. The encoded protein is CASSPPSGGATQYF. The full variable domain, in which reference TRBV18 and TRBJ2-3 provide the parts outside the CDR3, is NAGVMQNPRHLVRRRGQEARLRCSPMKGHSHVYWYRQLPEEGLKFMVYLQKENIIDESGMPKERFSAEFPKEGPSILRIQQVVRGDSAAYFCASSPPSGGATQYFGPGTRLTVL.

V is TRBV11-2 and J is TRBJ1-6; D not resolved. In germline, CDR1 is SGHAT, CDR2 FQNNGV. V lost 1 base, J lost 5 bases, and 12 bases lay in between. The CDR3 runs to 16 residues. The chain's CDR3 is CASSLGPTGNNSPLHF. The CDR3 DNA reads TGTGCCAGCAGCTTAGGTCCGACGGGTAATAATTCACCCCTCCACTTT.

The rearrangement uses TRBV5-4 and TRBJ2-7; TRBD2 matches 7 bases. CDR3 length: 15 residues. Germline loops: CDR1 SGHNT, CDR2 YYREEE (reference sequence). With 0 bases clipped from V and 0 bases from J, the junction kept 3 bases outside the gene matches. CDR3 amino acids: CASSLGGLNSYEQYF. CDR3 in DNA: TGTGCCAGCAGCTTGGGGGGACTAAACTCCTACGAGCAGTACTTC. The variable domain in full, completed from reference TRBV5-4 and TRBJ2-7, reads ETGVTQSPTHLIKTRGQQVTLRCSSQSGHNTVSWYQQALGQGPQFIFQYYREEENGRGNFPPRFSGLQFPNYSSELNVNALELDDSALYLCASSLGGLNSYEQYFGPGTRLTVT.